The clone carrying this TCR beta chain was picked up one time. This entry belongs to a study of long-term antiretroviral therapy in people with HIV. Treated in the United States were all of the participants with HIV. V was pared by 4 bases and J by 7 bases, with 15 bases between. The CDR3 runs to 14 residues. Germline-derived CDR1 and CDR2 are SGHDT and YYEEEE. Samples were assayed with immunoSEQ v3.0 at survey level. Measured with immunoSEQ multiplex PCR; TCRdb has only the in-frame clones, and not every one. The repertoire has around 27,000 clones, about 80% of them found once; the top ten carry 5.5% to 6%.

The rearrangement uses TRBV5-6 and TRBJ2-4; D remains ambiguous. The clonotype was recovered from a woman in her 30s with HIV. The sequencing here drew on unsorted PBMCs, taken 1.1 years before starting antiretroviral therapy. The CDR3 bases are TGTGCCAGCAGCCCCTGGGCGGCTCCGAACATTCAGTACTTC. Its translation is CASSPWAAPNIQYF. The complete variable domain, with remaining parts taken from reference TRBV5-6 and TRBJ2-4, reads DAGVTQSPTHLIKTRGQQVTLRCSPKSGHDTVSWYQQALGQGPQFIFQYYEEEERQRGNFPDRFSGHQFPNYSSELNVNALLLGDSALYLCASSPWAAPNIQYFGAGTRLSVL.